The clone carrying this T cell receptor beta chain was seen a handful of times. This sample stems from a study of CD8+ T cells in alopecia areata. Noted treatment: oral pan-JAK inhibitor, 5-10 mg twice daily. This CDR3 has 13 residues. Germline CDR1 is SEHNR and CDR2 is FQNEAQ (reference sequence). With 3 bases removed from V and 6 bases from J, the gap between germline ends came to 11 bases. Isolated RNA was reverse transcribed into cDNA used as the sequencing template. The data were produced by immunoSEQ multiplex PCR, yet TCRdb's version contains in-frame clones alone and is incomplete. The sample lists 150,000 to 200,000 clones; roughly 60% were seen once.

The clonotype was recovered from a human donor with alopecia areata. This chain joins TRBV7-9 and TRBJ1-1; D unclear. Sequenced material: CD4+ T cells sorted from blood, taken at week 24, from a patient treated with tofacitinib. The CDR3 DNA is TGTGCCAGCAGCTTGACGTCAGGCTCTGAAGCTTTCTTT. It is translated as CASSLTSGSEAFF.